This TCR beta chain was found in a study of blood T cell repertoires in COVID-19. In the study's own analysis: For nucleated cells, counts were estimated from reference gene primer amplification. Here immunoSEQ multiplex PCR was the method, and the copy in TCRdb shows in-frame clones only, minus some. V, J and clone size derive from that table, while D and trimming were established from the DNA sequence. Of tens of thousands of clones in the sample, 70% to 90% were seen once. The sample was peripheral blood. The source is a man older than 75 with acute or convalescent COVID-19.

The CDR3 sequence is CASSLSAGAVSETQYF. The CDR3 DNA is TGTGCCAGCAGCTTATCCGCTGGGGCAGTCTCGGAGACCCAGTACTTC. This chain links TRBV7-6 with TRBJ2-5, with D possibly matching TRBD1 (5 bases). This CDR3 contains 16 residues. Germline V gene data show CDR1 as SGHVS and CDR2 as FNYEAQ. Trimming cost V 2 bases and J 5 bases, with 18 bases left between them.